These 15 T cell receptor beta chains came from one sample sequenced in a study of cytomegalovirus exposure and HLA in healthy donors. The PCR made use of 60 Vbeta and 13 Jbeta primers. Sequencing used immunoSEQ multiplex PCR; TCRdb keeps in-frame clones, though not all of them. The table has roughly 93,000 clones, 80% seen once. Sequenced input: PBMCs. All receptors come from a man aged 25-45 years in good health and CMV-seronegative.

The chain is built from TRBV5-6 and TRBJ2-5; 8 bases agree with TRBD2. Looked up from germline, CDR1 is SGHDT and CDR2 is YYEEEE. J was trimmed by 4 bases and V by 0 bases; bases with no gene match: 5. This CDR3 region has 15 residues. DNA for the CDR3: TGTGCCAGCAGCTTGGAAGGACTAGCAAGAGAGACCCAGTACTTC. It is translated as CASSLEGLARETQYF. Variable domain in full (rest from reference TRBV5-6 and TRBJ2-5): DAGVTQSPTHLIKTRGQQVTLRCSPKSGHDTVSWYQQALGQGPQFIFQYYEEEERQRGNFPDRFSGHQFPNYSSELNVNALLLGDSALYLCASSLEGLARETQYFGPGTRLLVL.

V usage is TRBV5-1 and J usage is TRBJ2-2, with a tentative D call TRBD1 (5 bases). Germline CDR1 reads SGHRS; CDR2 reads YFSETQ. This CDR3 has 13 amino acids. Trimming removed 5 bases from V and 7 bases from J, with 12 bases in between. The DNA for the CDR3 is TGCGCCAGCAGGTCCGTAGGGGTCGGGGAGCTGTTTTTT. This gives the protein CASRSVGVGELFF.

The chain carries TRBV6-6 and TRBJ2-3, with TRBD2 as a possible D gene (6 bases). Germline values: CDR1 MNHNY, CDR2 SVGAGI (reference sequence). The CDR3 is 16 residues long. The ends were cut back, 6 bases at V and 0 bases at J, with 16 bases in the middle. This chain's CDR3 is CASSRSEAGSTDTQYF. In nucleotides, the CDR3 is TGTGCCAGCAGCCGCTCCGAGGCGGGAAGCACAGATACGCAGTATTTT.

This chain uses TRBV10-2 with TRBJ2-2, with D uncertain. Germline V gives CDR1 WSHSY, CDR2 SAAADI. Deletions cut 8 bases from V and 0 bases from J, with 22 bases between. CDR3 length: 18 amino acids. This CDR3 is CASLTPVSMFANTGELFF. Written as DNA, the CDR3 is TGCGCCAGCCTCACCCCGGTTTCGATGTTCGCGAACACCGGGGAGCTGTTTTTT.

The table lists this clone with a count of one. The V gene is TRBV4-2, the J gene TRBJ1-1; weak D call: TRBD1 (6 bases). V was pared by 2 bases and J by 6 bases, with 13 bases between. In germline, CDR1 is LGHNA, CDR2 YNFKEQ. The CDR3 runs 14 residues. The CDR3 spells CASSQTGKKSEAFF. The CDR3 DNA reads as TGTGCCAGCAGCCAAACAGGGAAAAAGTCTGAAGCTTTCTTT.

The chain is built from TRBV6-5 and TRBJ1-2; perhaps TRBD1 as D (5 bases). Germline CDR1 reads MNHEY; CDR2 reads SVGAGI. The CDR3 is made up of 15 amino acids. Trimming shortened V by 2 bases and J by 1 base, and 11 bases separated the two germline ends. The CDR3 DNA is TGTGCCAGCAGTTACAAGGCAGACAGTAACTATGGCTACACCTTC. Its translation: CASSYKADSNYGYTF.

This clone was seen a single time. The CDR3 reads CASSYHGQGEKTEAFF. The CDR3, as DNA: TGTGCCAGCAGTTACCACGGACAGGGGGAAAAAACTGAAGCTTTCTTT. V usage is TRBV6-5 and J usage is TRBJ1-1; 10 positions match TRBD1. The germline CDR1 and CDR2 sequences are MNHEY and SVGAGI. The V segment lost 2 bases and the J segment 5 bases; nucleotides outside the gene matches: 8. The CDR3 is 16 amino acids.

This CDR3 is CASSEGLLRTDTQYF. The CDR3 nucleotides read TGTGCCAGTAGTGAGGGACTTTTGCGCACAGATACGCAGTATTTT. The chain uses TRBV19 and TRBJ2-3; D perhaps matches TRBD2 (6 bases). V gave up 5 bases and J gave up 1 base, with 13 bases separating them. The CDR3 extends over 15 amino acids. The germline CDR1 and CDR2 sequences are LNHDA and SQIVND (reference sequence).

The gene calls are TRBV9 and TRBJ1-2; D is perhaps TRBD1 (5 bases). Germline CDR1 SGDLS, CDR2 YYNGEE. V lost 4 bases and J 5 bases, leaving 21 bases between the germline ends. The CDR3 extends over 16 amino acids. CDR3 coding DNA: TGTGCCAGCAGCCATGGGGCAGGGCGGGGAGAATATGGCTACACCTTC. The encoded protein is CASSHGAGRGEYGYTF.

The chain is built from TRBV5-4 and TRBJ1-1, with 8 bases lining up with TRBD1. This CDR3 has 15 residues. Trimming took 1 base from V and 3 from J; bases not matched to a gene: 5. Germline CDR1 and CDR2: SGHNT and YYREEE (reference sequence). CDR3 protein: CASSLPGQGDTEAFF. DNA of the CDR3: TGTGCCAGCAGCTTGCCAGGACAGGGTGACACTGAAGCTTTCTTT.

This chain uses TRBV27 with TRBJ2-2; the D gene is possibly TRBD1 (5 bases). Germline CDR1 MNHEY, CDR2 SMNVEV (reference sequence). Between the trimmed V and J ends, which lost 6 bases and 7 bases, there was a span of 18 bases. The length of the CDR3 is 15 residues. CDR3 in DNA: TGTGCCAGCAGCCTGACCCAGGGTTGGGTCGGGGAGCTGTTTTTT. The encoded protein is CASSLTQGWVGELFF.

This clone has only a few counts. The identical CDR3 is also encoded by other nucleotide sequences in the sample. This sequence joins TRBV6-4 and TRBJ2-1; 7 nucleotides line up with TRBD2. Germline V gene lookup returns CDR1 MRHNA and CDR2 SNTAGT. The length of the CDR3 is 15 residues. J gave up 1 base and V 0 bases, and 0 bases lay outside the gene matches. The CDR3 nucleotides are TGTGCCAGCAGTGACTCTAGCGGGTCCTACAATGAGCAGTTCTTC. This translates into CASSDSSGSYNEQFF.

The chain is built from TRBV19 and TRBJ2-7, with D possibly being TRBD2 (6 bases). Looked up from germline, CDR1 is LNHDA and CDR2 is SQIVND (reference sequence). Deletions cut 4 bases from V and 0 bases from J, with 13 bases between. The CDR3 is 15 residues long. The CDR3 nucleotides read TGTGCCAGTAGTAGATCGGGACTGAGCTCCTACGAGCAGTACTTC. This translates into CASSRSGLSSYEQYF.

In DNA form, the CDR3 reads TGTGCCAGCAAGGGACAGGGGTTTAATCAGCCCCAGCATTTT. It is translated as CASKGQGFNQPQHF. The chain uses TRBV27 and TRBJ1-5; 10 nucleotides match TRBD1. The germline V gene has CDR1 MNHEY and CDR2 SMNVEV (reference sequence). The junction had 4 bases not matched to a gene; V was cut back by 7 bases and J by 4 bases. The CDR3 covers 14 residues.

The chain carries TRBV30 and TRBJ1-1; 8 positions agree with TRBD1. CDR3 length: 13 residues. V trimming: 5 bases; J trimming: 4 bases; junction bases outside the gene matches: 6. Germline CDR1 reads GTSNPN; CDR2 reads SVGIG (reference sequence). CDR3 in DNA: TGTGCCTGGCTTGACAGGGGCGGCACTGAAGCTTTCTTT. Residues: CAWLDRGGTEAFF.